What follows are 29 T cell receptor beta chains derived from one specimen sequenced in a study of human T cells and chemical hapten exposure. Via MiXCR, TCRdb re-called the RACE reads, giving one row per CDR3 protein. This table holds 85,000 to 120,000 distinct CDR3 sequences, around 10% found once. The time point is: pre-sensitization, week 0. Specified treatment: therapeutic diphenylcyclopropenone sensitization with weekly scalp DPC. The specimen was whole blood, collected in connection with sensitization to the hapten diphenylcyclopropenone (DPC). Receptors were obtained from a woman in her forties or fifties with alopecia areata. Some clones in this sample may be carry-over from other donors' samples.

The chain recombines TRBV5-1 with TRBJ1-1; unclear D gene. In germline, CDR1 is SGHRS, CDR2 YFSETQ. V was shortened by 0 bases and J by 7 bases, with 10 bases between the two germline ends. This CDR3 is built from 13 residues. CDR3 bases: TGCGCCAGCAGCTTGGCCACGGGCCTTGAAGCTTTCTTT. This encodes CASSLATGLEAFF.

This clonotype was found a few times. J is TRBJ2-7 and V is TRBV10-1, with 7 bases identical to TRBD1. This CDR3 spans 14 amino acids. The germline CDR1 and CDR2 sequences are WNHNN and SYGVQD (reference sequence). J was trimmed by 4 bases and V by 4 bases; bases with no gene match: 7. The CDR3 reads CASSGGGSLYEQYF. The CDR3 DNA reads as TGCGCCAGCAGTGGAGGGGGCAGCCTTTACGAGCAGTACTTC.

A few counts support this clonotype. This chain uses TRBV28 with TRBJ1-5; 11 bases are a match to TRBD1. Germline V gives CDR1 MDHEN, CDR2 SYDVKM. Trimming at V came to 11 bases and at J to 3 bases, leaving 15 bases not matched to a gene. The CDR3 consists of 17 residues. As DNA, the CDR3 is TGTGCCCCAGGACAGGGGGCGCGGGAGTACCTCAATCAGCCCCAGCATTTT. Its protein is CAPGQGAREYLNQPQHF.

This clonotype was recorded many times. In DNA, the CDR3 is TGTGCCAGCAGTTTATCGGGTGGCAATCAGCCCCAGCATTTT. Encoded protein: CASSLSGGNQPQHF. The rearrangement links TRBV12-3 or TRBV12-4 to TRBJ1-5; no firm D call. This CDR3 is 14 amino acids long. Between the trimmed V and J ends, which lost 2 bases and 2 bases, there was a span of 7 bases.

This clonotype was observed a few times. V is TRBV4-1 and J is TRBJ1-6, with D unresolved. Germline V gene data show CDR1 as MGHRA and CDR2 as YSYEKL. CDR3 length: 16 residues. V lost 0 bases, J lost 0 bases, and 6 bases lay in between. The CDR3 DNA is TGCGCCAGCAGCCAAGATCACAACTCCTATAATTCACCCCTCCACTTT. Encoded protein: CASSQDHNSYNSPLHF.

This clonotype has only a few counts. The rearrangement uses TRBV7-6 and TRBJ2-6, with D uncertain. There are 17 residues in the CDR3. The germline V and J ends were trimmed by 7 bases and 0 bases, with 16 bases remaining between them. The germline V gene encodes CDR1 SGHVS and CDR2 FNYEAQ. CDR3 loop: CASTPSRISSGANVLTF. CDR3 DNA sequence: TGTGCCAGCACCCCAAGTCGGATATCCTCTGGGGCCAACGTCCTGACTTTC. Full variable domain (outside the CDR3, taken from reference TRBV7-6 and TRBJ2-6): GAGVSQSPRYKVTKRGQDVALRCDPISGHVSLYWYRQALGQGPEFLTYFNYEAQQDKSGLPNDRFSAERPEGSISTLTIQRTEQRDSAMYRCASTPSRISSGANVLTFGAGSRLTVL.

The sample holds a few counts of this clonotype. The CDR3 loop reads CASSLILRGTKNIQYF. In DNA form, the CDR3 reads TGTGCCAGCAGCTTAATCCTCAGGGGGACCAAAAACATTCAGTACTTC. This chain uses TRBV11-2 with TRBJ2-4, with 7 bases matching TRBD1. The V gene end was trimmed by 2 bases and the J gene end by 2 bases; junction bases not matched to a gene: 6. This CDR3 spans 16 amino acids. Germline CDR1 SGHAT, CDR2 FQNNGV.

The CDR3 DNA reads TGTGCCAGCAGTGTGACAGGGCTTAATGAGCAGTTCTTC. It encodes CASSVTGLNEQFF. The V gene is TRBV2, the J gene TRBJ2-1, with 7 bases aligning to TRBD1. The germline gives CDR1 SNHLY, CDR2 FYNNEI. V dropped 4 bases and J dropped 7; count of bases not matched to a gene: 4. The length of the CDR3 is 13 residues.

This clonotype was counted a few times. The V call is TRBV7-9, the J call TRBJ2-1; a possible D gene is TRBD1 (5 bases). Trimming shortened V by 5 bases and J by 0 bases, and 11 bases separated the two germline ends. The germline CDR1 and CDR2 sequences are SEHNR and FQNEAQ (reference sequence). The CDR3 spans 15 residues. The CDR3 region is CASSNRQSSYNEQFF. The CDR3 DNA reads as TGTGCCAGCAGCAACCGACAGTCCTCCTACAATGAGCAGTTCTTC.

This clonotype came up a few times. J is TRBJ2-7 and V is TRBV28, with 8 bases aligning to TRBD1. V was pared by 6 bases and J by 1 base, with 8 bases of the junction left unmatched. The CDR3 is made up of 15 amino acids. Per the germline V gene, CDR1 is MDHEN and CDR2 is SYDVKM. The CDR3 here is CASRLPGDRSYEQYF. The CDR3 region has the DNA TGTGCCAGCAGACTTCCCGGGGACAGGTCCTACGAGCAGTACTTC.

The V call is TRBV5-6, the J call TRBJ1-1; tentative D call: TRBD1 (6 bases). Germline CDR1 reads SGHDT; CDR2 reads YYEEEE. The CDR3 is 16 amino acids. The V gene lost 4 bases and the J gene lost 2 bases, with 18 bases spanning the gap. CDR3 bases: TGTGCCAGCAGCCGAGATTCGACAGGAGATAACACTGAAGCTTTCTTT. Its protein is CASSRDSTGDNTEAFF.

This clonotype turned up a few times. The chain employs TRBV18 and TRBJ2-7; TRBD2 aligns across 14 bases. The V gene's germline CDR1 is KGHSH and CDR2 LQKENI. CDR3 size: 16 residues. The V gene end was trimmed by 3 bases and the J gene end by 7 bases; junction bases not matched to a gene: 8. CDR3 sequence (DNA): TGTGCCAGCTCACCCGGGACTAGCGGGAGAATTAGTGAGCAGTACTTC. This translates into CASSPGTSGRISEQYF.

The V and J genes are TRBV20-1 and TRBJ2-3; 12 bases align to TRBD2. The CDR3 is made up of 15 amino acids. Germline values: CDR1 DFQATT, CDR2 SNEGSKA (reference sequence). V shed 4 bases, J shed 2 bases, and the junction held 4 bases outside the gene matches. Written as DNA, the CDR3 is TGCAGTGCTACGCTAGCGGGAGGGAACACAGATACGCAGTATTTT. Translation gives CSATLAGGNTDTQYF.

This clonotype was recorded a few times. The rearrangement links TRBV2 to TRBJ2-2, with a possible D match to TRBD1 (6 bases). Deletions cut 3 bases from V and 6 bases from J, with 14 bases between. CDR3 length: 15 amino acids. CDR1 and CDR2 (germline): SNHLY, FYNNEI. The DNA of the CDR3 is TGTGCCAGCAGTGATGAGGCCCCAGGGGCCGGGGAGCTGTTTTTT. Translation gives CASSDEAPGAGELFF.

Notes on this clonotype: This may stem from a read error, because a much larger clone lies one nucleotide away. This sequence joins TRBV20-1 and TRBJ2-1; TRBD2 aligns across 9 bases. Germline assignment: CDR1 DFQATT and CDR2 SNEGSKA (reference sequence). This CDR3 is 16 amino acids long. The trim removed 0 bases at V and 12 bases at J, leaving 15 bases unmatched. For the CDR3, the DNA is TGCAGTGCTAGAGATGTCTTGGCGGGAGGGACTGATGGGCAGTTCTTC. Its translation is CSARDVLAGGTDGQFF.

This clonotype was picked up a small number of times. CDR3: CSASVRINYGYTF. The DNA for the CDR3 is TGCAGTGCTAGTGTGAGGATTAACTATGGCTACACCTTC. The V gene is TRBV20-1, the J gene TRBJ1-2; D is ambiguous. The CDR3 contains 13 residues. Trimming took 3 bases from V and 1 from J, leaving 9 bases between them. Germline V lookup: CDR1 DFQATT, CDR2 SNEGSKA (reference sequence).

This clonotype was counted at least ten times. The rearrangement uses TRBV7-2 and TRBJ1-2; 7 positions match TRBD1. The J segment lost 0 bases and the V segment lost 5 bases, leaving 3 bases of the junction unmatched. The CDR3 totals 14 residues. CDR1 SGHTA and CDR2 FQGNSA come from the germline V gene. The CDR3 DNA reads TGTGCCAGCAGCCCAAGGGGGCCTAACTATGGCTACACCTTC. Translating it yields CASSPRGPNYGYTF.

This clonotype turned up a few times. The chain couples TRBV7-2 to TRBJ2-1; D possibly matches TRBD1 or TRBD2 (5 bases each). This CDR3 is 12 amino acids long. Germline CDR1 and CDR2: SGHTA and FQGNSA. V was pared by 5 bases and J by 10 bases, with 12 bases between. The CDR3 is CASSEGLWEQFF. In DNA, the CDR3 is TGTGCCAGCAGCGAGGGGTTATGGGAGCAGTTCTTC.

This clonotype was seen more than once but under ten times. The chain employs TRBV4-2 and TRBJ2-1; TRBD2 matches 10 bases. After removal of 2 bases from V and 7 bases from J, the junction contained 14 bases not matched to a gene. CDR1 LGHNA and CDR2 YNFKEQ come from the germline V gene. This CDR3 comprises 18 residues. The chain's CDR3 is CASSQPSGLAGVENEQFF. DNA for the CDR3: TGTGCCAGCAGCCAACCCTCGGGTCTAGCGGGAGTGGAAAATGAGCAGTTCTTC.

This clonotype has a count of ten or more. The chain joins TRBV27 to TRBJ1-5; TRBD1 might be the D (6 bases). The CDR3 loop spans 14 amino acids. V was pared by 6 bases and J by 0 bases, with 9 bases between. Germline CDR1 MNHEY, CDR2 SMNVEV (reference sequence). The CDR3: CASRLQGSNQPQHF. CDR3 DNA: TGTGCCAGCAGGCTACAGGGTAGCAATCAGCCCCAGCATTTT.

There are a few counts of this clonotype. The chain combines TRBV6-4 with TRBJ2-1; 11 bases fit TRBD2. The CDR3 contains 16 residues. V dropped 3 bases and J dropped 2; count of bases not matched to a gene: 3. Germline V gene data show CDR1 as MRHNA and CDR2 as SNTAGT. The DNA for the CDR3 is TGTGCCAGCAGTGAAATAGCGGGAGGGCCCTACAATGAGCAGTTCTTC. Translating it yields CASSEIAGGPYNEQFF.

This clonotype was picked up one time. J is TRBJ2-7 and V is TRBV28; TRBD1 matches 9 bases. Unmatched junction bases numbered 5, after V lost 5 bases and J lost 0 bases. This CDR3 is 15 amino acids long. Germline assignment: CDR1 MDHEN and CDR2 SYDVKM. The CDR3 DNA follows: TGTGCCAGCAGTACGGGACAGGGCATCTCCTACGAGCAGTACTTC. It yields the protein CASSTGQGISYEQYF.

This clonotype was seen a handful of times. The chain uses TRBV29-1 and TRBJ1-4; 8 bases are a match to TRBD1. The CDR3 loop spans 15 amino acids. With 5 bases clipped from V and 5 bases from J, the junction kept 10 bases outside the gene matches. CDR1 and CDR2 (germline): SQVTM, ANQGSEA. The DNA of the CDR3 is TGCAGCGTTACCCAGCCCCGGACAGGGAATGAAAAACTGTTTTTT. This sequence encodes CSVTQPRTGNEKLFF.

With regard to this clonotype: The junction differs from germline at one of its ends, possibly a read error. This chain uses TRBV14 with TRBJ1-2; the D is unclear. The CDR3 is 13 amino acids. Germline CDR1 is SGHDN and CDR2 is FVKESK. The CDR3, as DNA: TGTGCTAGCAGCCCCCGGATCTCGGAGGGCTACACCTTC. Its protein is CASSPRISEGYTF.

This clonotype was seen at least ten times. The CDR3 spells CSARDWTPPSGANVLTF. The CDR3, as DNA: TGCAGTGCTAGAGATTGGACTCCCCCCTCTGGGGCCAACGTCCTGACTTTC. The chain uses TRBV20-1 and TRBJ2-6; TRBD2 might be the D (5 bases). The germline V gene has CDR1 DFQATT and CDR2 SNEGSKA (reference sequence). V gave up 0 bases and J gave up 0 bases, with 12 bases separating them. The CDR3 runs 17 residues.

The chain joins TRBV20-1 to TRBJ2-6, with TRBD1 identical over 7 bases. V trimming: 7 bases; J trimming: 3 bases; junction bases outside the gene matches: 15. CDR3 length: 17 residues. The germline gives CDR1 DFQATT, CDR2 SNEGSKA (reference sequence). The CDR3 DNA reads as TGCAGTGTCCCGCTAGACAGGGATTGGGTTGGGGCCAACGTCCTGACTTTC. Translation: CSVPLDRDWVGANVLTF.

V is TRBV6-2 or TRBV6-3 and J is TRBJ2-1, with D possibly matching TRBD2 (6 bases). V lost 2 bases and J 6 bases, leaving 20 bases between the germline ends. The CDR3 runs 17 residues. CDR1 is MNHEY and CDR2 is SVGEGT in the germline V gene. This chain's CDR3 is CASSYRPGERPSNEQFF. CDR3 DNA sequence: TGTGCCAGCAGTTACCGCCCGGGGGAGCGTCCATCCAATGAGCAGTTCTTC.

CDR3 DNA sequence: TGTGCCAGCAATTTGGGTAATGAGCAGTTCTTC. Its translation is CASNLGNEQFF. The V gene is TRBV2, the J gene TRBJ2-1; the D is unclear. V lost 7 bases and J lost 7, with 8 bases in between. This CDR3 is built from 11 residues. In germline, CDR1 is SNHLY, CDR2 FYNNEI.

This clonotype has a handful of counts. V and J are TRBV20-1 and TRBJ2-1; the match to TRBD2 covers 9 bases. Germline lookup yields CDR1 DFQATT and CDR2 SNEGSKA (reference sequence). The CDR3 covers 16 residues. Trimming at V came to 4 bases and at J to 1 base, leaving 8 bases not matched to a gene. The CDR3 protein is CSATGEAGGSYNEQFF. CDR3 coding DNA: TGCAGTGCTACCGGAGAAGCGGGAGGATCCTACAATGAGCAGTTCTTC.